The 27 T cell receptor beta chains given below trace back to one sample, sequenced in a study of T cells after yellow fever vaccination. TCRdb independently ran MiXCR on the 5' RACE reads; one entry per CDR3 protein. The repertoire has 500,000 to 650,000 distinct CDR3 sequences, approximately 16% of them found once; the top ten carry approximately 15%. The sequencing used PBMCs, collected 5 to 6 days after the first yellow fever vaccination. The receptor source for this set is a man younger than 35 who received the YFV17D yellow fever vaccine.

This chain connects TRBV5-4 to TRBJ1-6; a possible D gene is TRBD1 (5 bases). This CDR3 comprises 14 residues. Trimming left V 2 bases short and J 7 bases short, with 10 bases between. Germline V gene data show CDR1 as SGHNT and CDR2 as YYREEE (reference sequence). CDR3 bases: TGTGCCAGCAGCTTTTGGGGGGGGAATTCACCCCTCCACTTT. Protein sequence: CASSFWGGNSPLHF.

J is TRBJ2-7 and V is TRBV7-2; D is undetermined. Germline CDR1 reads SGHTA; CDR2 reads FQGNSA. The CDR3 is made up of 17 amino acids. The germline V and J ends were trimmed by 2 bases and 4 bases, with 21 bases remaining between them. CDR3 sequence reads: CASSLRAGPTKDYEQYF. The CDR3 bases are TGTGCCAGCAGCTTAAGGGCCGGGCCTACCAAGGATTACGAGCAGTACTTC.

This clonotype was observed a few times. The chain carries TRBV7-2 and TRBJ2-3, with D maybe TRBD1 (5 bases). The V end lost 5 bases, the J end lost 3 bases, and 15 bases lay between the germline ends. Germline V gene lookup returns CDR1 SGHTA and CDR2 FQGNSA. CDR3 length equals 15 residues. The chain's CDR3 is CASSPGYLGTDTQYF. The DNA for the CDR3 is TGTGCCAGCAGCCCAGGGTACCTGGGGACAGATACGCAGTATTTT.

V and J are TRBV20-1 and TRBJ2-6; D may match TRBD1 or TRBD2 (6 bases each). Trimming took 2 bases from V and 1 from J, leaving 9 bases between them. CDR1 and CDR2 from the germline V gene are DFQATT and SNEGSKA (reference sequence). The CDR3 totals 15 residues. The DNA for the CDR3 is TGCAGTGCTAGATCGGGGGCTTCTGGGGCCAACGTCCTGACTTTC. Amino acid sequence: CSARSGASGANVLTF.

CDR3 coding DNA: TGTGCCAGCAGTGTACGGGGGCAGGAAAACATTCAGTACTTC. This gives the protein CASSVRGQENIQYF. The genes are TRBV2 and TRBJ2-4; either TRBD1 or TRBD2 may supply D (6 bases each). V was trimmed by 4 bases and J by 5 bases, leaving 12 bases between them. Per the germline V gene, CDR1 is SNHLY and CDR2 is FYNNEI. This CDR3 contains 14 residues.

The rearrangement links TRBV9 to TRBJ2-7, with 8 bases identical to TRBD1. The germline V gene has CDR1 SGDLS and CDR2 YYNGEE. V lost 2 bases to trimming and J lost 2 bases; unmatched junction nucleotides: 3. This CDR3 is 14 amino acids long. In DNA form, the CDR3 reads TGTGCCAGCAGCGTGGGGACAGGACCCTACGAGCAGTACTTC. Translation: CASSVGTGPYEQYF.

In its sample, this clonotype was seen a few times. This chain uses TRBV6-2 or TRBV6-3 with TRBJ2-6; no reliable D call. Germline CDR1 MNHEY, CDR2 SVGEGT. V was shortened by 3 bases and J by 0 bases, with 6 bases between the two germline ends. This CDR3 has 15 amino acids. CDR3 DNA: TGTGCCAGCAGTTATTCTTTCTCTGGGGCCAACGTCCTGACTTTC. Protein: CASSYSFSGANVLTF.

This clonotype was seen many times. The chain has TRBV7-2 and TRBJ1-6, with a weak D call TRBD1 (6 bases). Trimming cost V 2 bases and J 7 bases, with 15 bases left between them. This CDR3 spans 16 amino acids. Germline assignment: CDR1 SGHTA and CDR2 FQGNSA. CDR3 bases: TGTGCCAGCAGCTTATCGGCGACAGGAGGAAATTCACCCCTCCACTTT. As protein: CASSLSATGGNSPLHF.

This clonotype has more than one count but fewer than ten. The chain links TRBV5-1 to TRBJ2-3, with TRBD1 identical over 7 bases. V trimming: 0 bases; J trimming: 1 base; junction bases outside the gene matches: 5. The CDR3 totals 16 residues. Germline V lookup: CDR1 SGHRS, CDR2 YFSETQ. CDR3 DNA sequence: TGCGCCAGCAGCTTGGCCGCCGGACAGGGCACAGATACGCAGTATTTT. Residues: CASSLAAGQGTDTQYF. Together with reference TRBV5-1 and TRBJ2-3, the CDR3 gives the full variable domain: KAGVTQTPRYLIKTRGQQVTLSCSPISGHRSVSWYQQTPGQGLQFLFEYFSETQRNKGNFPGRFSGRQFSNSRSEMNVSTLELGDSALYLCASSLAAGQGTDTQYFGPGTRLTVL.

This clonotype has just a few counts. The V and J genes are TRBV5-6 and TRBJ1-2; 7 nucleotides line up with TRBD1. J gave up 2 bases and V 5 bases, and 12 bases lay outside the gene matches. Germline V gives CDR1 SGHDT, CDR2 YYEEEE. The CDR3 totals 16 residues. CDR3 coding DNA: TGTGCCAGCAGTTCCCCCCGGGACAGAACCAACTATGGCTACACCTTC. It translates to CASSSPRDRTNYGYTF.

A few counts support this clonotype. This chain connects TRBV4-1 to TRBJ2-1; 10 nucleotides agree with TRBD2. The CDR3 contains 16 residues. The trim removed 3 bases at V and 4 bases at J, leaving 6 bases unmatched. Looked up from germline, CDR1 is MGHRA and CDR2 is YSYEKL. The CDR3 DNA is TGCGCCAGCAGCCAGGGACAGCGGGGGGGTTACAATGAGCAGTTCTTC. Residues: CASSQGQRGGYNEQFF.

The chain recombines TRBV5-1 with TRBJ1-6, with 7 bases identical to TRBD1. The CDR3 consists of 14 residues. Unmatched junction bases numbered 5, after V lost 4 bases and J lost 7 bases. Germline V CDR1 and CDR2: SGHRS, YFSETQ. The CDR3 bases are TGCGCCAGCAGCCCTTGGGGACAGAATTCACCCCTCCACTTT. This codes for CASSPWGQNSPLHF.

V gene TRBV6-4 combines with J gene TRBJ2-2; 9 nucleotides align to TRBD1. The CDR3 consists of 17 residues. V was clipped by 2 bases and J by 3 bases; unmatched bases: 7. The germline V gene has CDR1 MRHNA and CDR2 SNTAGT. The CDR3 here is CASSDTGGAKDTGELFF. CDR3 nucleotide sequence: TGTGCCAGCAGTGACACAGGGGGCGCAAAGGACACCGGGGAGCTGTTTTTT.

This clonotype came up a few times. The J gene is TRBJ1-4, the V gene TRBV7-9, with unresolved D. Per germline, CDR1 SEHNR and CDR2 FQNEAQ (reference sequence). The CDR3 has 14 residues. The ends were cut back, 3 bases at V and 8 bases at J, with 13 bases in the middle. CDR3 bases: TGTGCCAGCAGCTTTCTGCCATCACGGGAAAAACTGTTTTTT. This encodes CASSFLPSREKLFF.

This chain joins TRBV12-3 or TRBV12-4 and TRBJ1-4; D call uncertain. The CDR3 covers 15 residues. The V end lost 6 bases, the J end lost 2 bases, and 13 bases lay between the germline ends. The CDR3 DNA is TGTGCCAGCAGCCCCCATTCGGGGACTAATGAAAAACTGTTTTTT. It translates to CASSPHSGTNEKLFF.

This clonotype came up a few times. This chain uses TRBV5-1 with TRBJ2-1, with 7 bases matching TRBD1. J lost 8 bases, V lost 1 base, and 6 bases had no gene match. The germline V gene has CDR1 SGHRS and CDR2 YFSETQ. CDR3 size: 14 residues. CDR3 loop: CASSLTTGSHEQFF. CDR3 sequence (DNA): TGCGCCAGCAGCTTGACGACAGGGAGTCATGAGCAGTTCTTC.

V gene TRBV27 combines with J gene TRBJ1-6; D uncertain. The germline gives CDR1 MNHEY, CDR2 SMNVEV (reference sequence). This CDR3 spans 14 amino acids. Trimming removed 7 bases from V and 8 bases from J, with 15 bases in between. The CDR3 reads CASTLIGEDSPLHF. DNA for the CDR3: TGTGCCAGCACCCTTATTGGGGAGGATTCACCCCTCCACTTT.

This sequence joins TRBV6-1 and TRBJ1-6; TRBD1 agrees at 10 bases. Losses at the gene ends were 6 bases for V and 10 bases for J; bases not matched to a gene: 9. The CDR3 spans 15 residues. Germline CDR1 is MNHNS and CDR2 is SASEGT. CDR3 loop: CASSNAGTGVSPLHF. The CDR3 DNA sequence: TGTGCCAGCAGCAACGCCGGGACAGGGGTGTCACCCCTCCACTTT.

A few counts support this clonotype. This chain joins TRBV29-1 and TRBJ2-1; D is uncertain. Germline V gene lookup returns CDR1 SQVTM and CDR2 ANQGSEA. Trimming shortened V by 1 base and J by 8 bases, and 15 bases separated the two germline ends. This CDR3 contains 14 residues. The chain's CDR3 is CSVEGKGGPYEQFF. The CDR3 coding sequence is TGCAGCGTTGAAGGCAAGGGTGGGCCTTATGAGCAGTTCTTC.

This chain links TRBV12-3 or TRBV12-4 with TRBJ2-5; no definite D call. The CDR3 is made up of 14 amino acids. Between the trimmed V and J ends, which lost 2 bases and 1 base, there was a span of 8 bases. The CDR3 DNA follows: TGTGCCAGCAGTTTACAGCTCGTCCAAGAGACCCAGTACTTC. Protein: CASSLQLVQETQYF.

This clonotype was counted between two and nine times. The rearrangement joins TRBV19 to TRBJ2-7; TRBD1 matches at 8 bases. V gave up 3 bases and J gave up 4 bases; unmatched junction bases: 5. Per the germline V gene, CDR1 is LNHDA and CDR2 is SQIVND (reference sequence). The CDR3 covers 14 residues. In DNA form, the CDR3 reads TGTGCCAGTAGTATGGGGACAGGACCTTACGAGCAGTACGTC. It specifies CASSMGTGPYEQYV.

This clonotype showed up just a few times. CDR3 loop: CASSSAGGTEAFF. The CDR3 region has the DNA TGCGCCAGCAGCAGTGCAGGCGGCACTGAAGCTTTCTTT. The J gene is TRBJ1-1, the V gene TRBV5-1; D is undetermined. The CDR3 runs to 13 residues. V lost 4 bases and J 4 bases, leaving 11 bases between the germline ends. The germline gives CDR1 SGHRS, CDR2 YFSETQ.

The table lists this clonotype with many counts. The gene calls are TRBV14 and TRBJ2-2, with 10 bases fitting TRBD2. V lost 4 bases, J lost 5 bases, and 7 bases stayed unmatched. CDR1 is SGHDN, CDR2 FVKESK, per germline. CDR3 length: 16 amino acids. The CDR3, as DNA: TGTGCCAGCAGCCGCAGCGGGGGGGCCGCTACCGGGGAGCTGTTTTTT. It specifies CASSRSGGAATGELFF.

The rearrangement links TRBV28 to TRBJ1-6, with unresolved D. The CDR3 is 11 residues long. Germline loops: CDR1 MDHEN, CDR2 SYDVKM. V lost 4 bases, J lost 15 bases, and 10 bases lay in between. The CDR3 DNA reads TGTGCCAGCAGTTCATTGGGCCTCCTCCACTTT. Translating it yields CASSSLGLLHF. Supplemented by reference TRBV28 and TRBJ1-6, the full variable domain reads DVKVTQSSRYLVKRTGEKVFLECVQDMDHENMFWYRQDPGLGLRLIYFSYDVKMKEKGDIPEGYSVSREKKERFSLILESASTNQTSMYLCASSSLGLLHFGNGTRLTVT.

The rearrangement joins TRBV6-1 to TRBJ1-5; tentative D call: TRBD1 (6 bases). Germline CDR1 MNHNS, CDR2 SASEGT. V lost 11 bases, J lost 4 bases, and 15 bases lay in between. This CDR3 has 13 amino acids. The CDR3 protein is CAHQGFRNQPQHF. CDR3 in DNA: TGTGCCCACCAGGGGTTTCGAAATCAGCCCCAGCATTTT.

This clonotype was found a few times. This chain uses TRBV27 with TRBJ2-7; tentative D call: TRBD1 (6 bases). The CDR3 extends over 14 amino acids. The germline V gene has CDR1 MNHEY and CDR2 SMNVEV (reference sequence). V was trimmed by 6 bases and J by 3 bases, leaving 15 bases between them. This chain's CDR3 is CASSPQGWNYEQYF. The CDR3 nucleotides read TGTGCCAGCAGCCCACAGGGTTGGAACTACGAGCAGTACTTC.

This sequence joins TRBV7-9 and TRBJ2-1; the D is unclear. The CDR3 has 13 residues. Germline assignment: CDR1 SEHNR and CDR2 FQNEAQ (reference sequence). Trimming took 4 bases from V and 8 from J, leaving 12 bases between them. The CDR3: CASSSRRSDEQFF. CDR3 DNA: TGTGCCAGCAGCTCGCGACGGAGCGATGAGCAGTTCTTC.